These T cell receptor beta chains were read from a single sample in a study of cytomegalovirus exposure and HLA in healthy donors. Assay used: immunoSEQ multiplex PCR; TCRdb lists only in-frame clones, some missing. The data hold about 54,000 clones, with more than 70% observed a single time. The sequenced sample was PBMCs. The receptors derive from a woman younger than 35 in good health and CMV-seropositive. Both conserved end residues are trimmed from each CDR3. Fields, in order: J gene, V gene, CDR3 protein.

j_gene: TRBJ2-7
v_gene: TRBV4-1
CDR3aa: ASSRNGVYEQY

j_gene: TRBJ1-1
v_gene: TRBV6-5
CDR3aa: ASSYGGVNTEAF

j_gene: TRBJ2-1
v_gene: TRBV5-1
CDR3aa: ASSFTSGEVEQF

j_gene: TRBJ1-1
v_gene: TRBV5-1
CDR3aa: ASSKTWGGGTEAF

j_gene: TRBJ2-1
v_gene: TRBV10-3
CDR3aa: AISERGGGDNEQF

j_gene: TRBJ2-1
v_gene: TRBV19
CDR3aa: ASSSGGSYNEQF

j_gene: TRBJ1-1
v_gene: TRBV28
CDR3aa: ASSRTGYVTEAF

j_gene: TRBJ1-6
v_gene: TRBV5-1
CDR3aa: ASSLEPGVNSPLH

j_gene: TRBJ2-7
v_gene: TRBV5-4
CDR3aa: ASSLGSPDSSYEQY

j_gene: TRBJ1-6
v_gene: TRBV9
CDR3aa: ASSVGRVSPLH

j_gene: TRBJ2-1
v_gene: TRBV28
CDR3aa: ASSFRGGVLGFEQF

j_gene: TRBJ2-2
v_gene: TRBV12-5
CDR3aa: ASGLVLGYTGELF

j_gene: TRBJ2-7
v_gene: TRBV28
CDR3aa: ASRLRSSYEQY

j_gene: TRBJ2-5
v_gene: TRBV2
CDR3aa: ASSEAPWTQY

j_gene: TRBJ1-2
v_gene: TRBV2
CDR3aa: ASSEDNLYLSNYGYT

j_gene: TRBJ1-2
v_gene: TRBV7-9
CDR3aa: ASSQTDYGYT

j_gene: TRBJ2-1
v_gene: TRBV11-3
CDR3aa: ASSLDPDNEQF

j_gene: TRBJ2-1
v_gene: TRBV14
CDR3aa: ASSHLGNRGNEQF

j_gene: TRBJ1-1
v_gene: TRBV30
CDR3aa: AWSPRLNTEAF

j_gene: TRBJ1-6
v_gene: TRBV11-2
CDR3aa: ASNRQANSPLH

j_gene: TRBJ1-1
v_gene: TRBV20-1
CDR3aa: SALGTVEAF

j_gene: TRBJ1-1
v_gene: TRBV6-5
CDR3aa: ASSYEGNTEAF

j_gene: TRBJ2-5
v_gene: TRBV4-3
CDR3aa: ASSQGPSETQY

j_gene: TRBJ2-5
v_gene: TRBV21-1
CDR3aa: ASSKVQGAGETQY

j_gene: TRBJ2-5
v_gene: TRBV6-1
CDR3aa: ASSSQGLRH

j_gene: TRBJ1-1
v_gene: TRBV7-2
CDR3aa: ASSSDSSYTEAF

j_gene: TRBJ2-7
v_gene: TRBV2
CDR3aa: ASSATSFGYEQY

j_gene: TRBJ1-2
v_gene: TRBV30
CDR3aa: AWSKGDSLSGGYT

j_gene: TRBJ1-1
v_gene: TRBV28
CDR3aa: ASSLVPLAPGYLTEAF